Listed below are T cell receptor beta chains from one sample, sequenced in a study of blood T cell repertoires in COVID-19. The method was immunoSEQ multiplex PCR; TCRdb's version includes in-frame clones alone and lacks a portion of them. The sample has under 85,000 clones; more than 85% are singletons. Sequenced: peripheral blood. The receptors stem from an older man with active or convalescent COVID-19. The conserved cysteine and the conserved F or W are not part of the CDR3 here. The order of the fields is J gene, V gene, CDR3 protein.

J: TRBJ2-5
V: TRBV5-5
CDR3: ASSIGTSGSSETQY

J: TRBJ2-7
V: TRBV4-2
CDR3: APVGVSSYEQY

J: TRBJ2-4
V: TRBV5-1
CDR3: ASSQFGQQNIQY

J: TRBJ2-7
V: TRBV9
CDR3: ASSVSGQGYYEQY

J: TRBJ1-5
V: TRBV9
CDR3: ASSVGQGSNQPQH

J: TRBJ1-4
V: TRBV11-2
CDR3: ASSLDLGSVLF

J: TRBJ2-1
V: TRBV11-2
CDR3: ASSLQGYNEQF

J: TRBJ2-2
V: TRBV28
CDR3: ASRYRVTGELF

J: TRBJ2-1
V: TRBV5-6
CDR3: ASSLGRGEQF

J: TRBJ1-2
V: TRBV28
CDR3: ASSLWAHGYT

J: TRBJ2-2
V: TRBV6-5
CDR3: ASNDPGGHGELF

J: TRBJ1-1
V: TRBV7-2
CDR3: ASSLERGFEAF

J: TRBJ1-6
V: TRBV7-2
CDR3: ASSWGQINSPLH

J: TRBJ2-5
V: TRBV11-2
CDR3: ASSLEGGRTETQY

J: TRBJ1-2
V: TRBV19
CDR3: ASSIVSEQGYGYT

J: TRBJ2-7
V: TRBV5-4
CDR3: ASSLNRGLGEQY

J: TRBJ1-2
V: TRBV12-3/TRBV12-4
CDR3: ASSLYDRSGYT

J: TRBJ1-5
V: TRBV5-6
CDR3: ASSLTRDNQPQH

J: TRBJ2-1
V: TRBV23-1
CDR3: ASSQKRVDEQF

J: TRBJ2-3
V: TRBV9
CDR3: ASSVELLAGVANTQY

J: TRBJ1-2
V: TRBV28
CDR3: ASTVGTGLYGYT

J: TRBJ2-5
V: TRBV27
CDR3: ASSFASAQETQY

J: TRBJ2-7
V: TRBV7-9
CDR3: ASSGLSSGEQY

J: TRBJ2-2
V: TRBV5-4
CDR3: ASSLGPDTGELF

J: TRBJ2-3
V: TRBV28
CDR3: ASSLPGDTQY

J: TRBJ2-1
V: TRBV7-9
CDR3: ASSPNRGLRLNEQF

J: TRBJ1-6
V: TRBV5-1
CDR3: ASSLAAADNSPLH

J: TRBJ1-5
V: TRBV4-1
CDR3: ASSQDGQRSNQPQH

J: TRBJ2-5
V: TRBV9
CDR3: ASSVIAGGQETQY

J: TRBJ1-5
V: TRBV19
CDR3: ASRQDRGPQPQH

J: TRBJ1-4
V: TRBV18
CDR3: ASSLGQGREKLF

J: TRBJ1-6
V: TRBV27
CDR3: ASRRTGRSPLH

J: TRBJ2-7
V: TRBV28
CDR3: ASSQGTSGRYEQY

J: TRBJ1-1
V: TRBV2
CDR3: ASSGQGGEAF